Sequencing of this T cell receptor (beta chain) was carried out in a study of shared clonotypes between healthy human individuals. Broader study findings: For naive CD4 cells, roughly 5% of clonotypes were shared across a handful of donors.

In regard to this clone: Antigen specificity is unknown.

The length of the CDR3 is 16 residues. Unmatched junction bases numbered 9, after V lost 5 bases and J lost 1 base. Germline V gene data show CDR1 as SEHNR and CDR2 as FQNEAQ (reference sequence). TCRdb's copy holds only in-frame clones and misses some; the assay was immunoSEQ multiplex PCR. Of some 700,000 clones listed, 90% are singletons. The specimen was memory CD8+ T cells from PBMCs. Subset reported: CD45RO+ cells pooled with CCR7-negative TemRA cells. The clonotype comes from a man aged 18 to 29 in good health. Some clones in this sample may be carry-over from other donors' samples. J is TRBJ2-3 and V is TRBV7-9, with 7 nucleotides matching TRBD2. The CDR3 here is CASSPRTSLGTDTQYF. The CDR3 DNA reads as TGTGCCAGCAGCCCCCGGACTAGTTTGGGCACAGATACGCAGTATTTT.